The 25 T cell receptor beta chains below were found in one sample sequenced in a study of blood T cell repertoires in COVID-19. Generated by immunoSEQ multiplex PCR, the TCRdb table keeps only in-frame clones and is missing some. The table shows approximately 63,000 clones, with around 80% occurring only once. The sequenced sample consisted of peripheral blood. The receptors were sampled from a woman in her seventies with acute or convalescent COVID-19.

The rearrangement joins TRBV2 to TRBJ1-1; the D gene is possibly TRBD1 (5 bases). This CDR3 contains 14 residues. Germline V gives CDR1 SNHLY, CDR2 FYNNEI. The V gene lost 4 bases and the J gene lost 4 bases, with 13 bases spanning the gap. CDR3: CASSGGRSTTEAFF. CDR3 coding DNA: TGTGCCAGCAGTGGGGGCAGGAGCACCACTGAAGCTTTCTTT.

The chain carries TRBV15 and TRBJ2-6, with D possibly TRBD2 on 6 matching bases. The CDR3 consists of 13 residues. The V end lost 8 bases, the J end lost 4 bases, and 9 bases lay between the germline ends. From germline, CDR1 is LNHNV and CDR2 YYDKDF (reference sequence). The CDR3 reads CATRGFGANVLTF. The CDR3 DNA reads TGTGCCACCCGGGGGTTCGGGGCCAACGTCCTGACTTTC. The full variable domain, its missing parts supplied by reference TRBV15 and TRBJ2-6, is DAMVIQNPRYQVTQFGKPVTLSCSQTLNHNVMYWYQQKSSQAPKLLFHYYDKDFNNEADTPDNFQSRRPNTSFCFLDIRSPGLGDTAMYLCATRGFGANVLTFGAGSRLTVL.

This clone has just one count. This sequence joins TRBV2 and TRBJ1-2; 10 bases fit TRBD1. The CDR3 is 13 residues long. V lost 8 bases and J lost 3; bases outside the gene matches: 3. CDR1 is SNHLY, CDR2 FYNNEI, per germline. This CDR3 is CASLGTGDYGYTF. The CDR3 DNA follows: TGTGCCAGCCTTGGGACAGGGGACTATGGCTACACCTTC.

The chain carries TRBV11-2 and TRBJ2-7, with TRBD2 as a possible D gene (6 bases). The CDR3 is 14 residues long. Germline CDR1 reads SGHAT; CDR2 reads FQNNGV. Deletions cut 6 bases from V and 6 bases from J, with 18 bases between. The CDR3 loop reads CASRRPGGGAEQYF. In nucleotides, the CDR3 is TGTGCCAGCAGACGCCCCGGGGGTGGGGCCGAGCAGTACTTC.

A few counts support this clone. The genes are TRBV18 and TRBJ1-3; D remains unclear. CDR1 and CDR2 from the germline V gene are KGHSH and LQKENI. Trimming left V 5 bases short and J 4 bases short, with 6 bases between. The CDR3 extends over 12 amino acids. The CDR3 is CASSTDGNTIYF. DNA for the CDR3: TGTGCCAGCTCAACAGACGGAAACACCATATATTTT.

CDR3 protein: CSVESSTGGTGANVLTF. The CDR3 coding sequence is TGCAGCGTTGAATCCTCGACAGGGGGAACTGGGGCCAACGTCCTGACTTTC. The rearrangement joins TRBV29-1 to TRBJ2-6; 9 bases are shared with TRBD1. The CDR3 is 17 residues long. Germline V CDR1 and CDR2: SQVTM, ANQGSEA. After removal of 2 bases from V and 2 bases from J, the junction contained 7 bases not matched to a gene.

This clone was counted between two and nine times. This rearrangement joins TRBV27 to TRBJ1-4; D remains ambiguous. V was trimmed by 10 bases and J by 8 bases, leaving 26 bases between them. Germline values: CDR1 MNHEY, CDR2 SMNVEV (reference sequence). The CDR3 sequence is 16 residues long. CDR3 protein: CATRTSNRGEGEKLFF. The CDR3 DNA reads TGTGCCACCCGAACTAGCAACAGAGGAGAAGGCGAAAAACTGTTTTTT. Full variable domain (rest looked up from reference TRBV27 and TRBJ1-4): EAQVTQNPRYLITVTGKKLTVTCSQNMNHEYMSWYRQDPGLGLRQIYYSMNVEVTDKGDVPEGYKVSRKEKRNFPLILESPSPNQTSLYFCATRTSNRGEGEKLFFGSGTQLSVL.

This clone has just one count. This chain links TRBV4-1 with TRBJ2-2; 7 bases are shared with TRBD2. The V gene end was trimmed by 0 bases and the J gene end by 3 bases; junction bases not matched to a gene: 4. The CDR3 runs to 16 residues. Per germline, CDR1 MGHRA and CDR2 YSYEKL. The CDR3 loop reads CASSQEAGLYTGELFF. DNA of the CDR3: TGCGCCAGCAGCCAAGAAGCGGGACTGTACACCGGGGAGCTGTTTTTT.

Only one count was recorded for this clone. This chain joins TRBV7-9 and TRBJ1-2; TRBD1 matches at 8 bases. J gave up 7 bases and V 6 bases, and 7 bases lay outside the gene matches. The CDR3 spans 13 residues. The V gene's germline CDR1 is SEHNR and CDR2 FQNEAQ (reference sequence). The CDR3 coding sequence is TGTGCCAGCAGACCGACAGGGGAAGGTGGCTACACCTTC. Its protein product is CASRPTGEGGYTF.

The V call is TRBV6-5, the J call TRBJ2-1; the match to TRBD2 covers 14 bases. The V gene end was trimmed by 10 bases and the J gene end by 3 bases; junction bases not matched to a gene: 5. Germline assignment: CDR1 MNHEY and CDR2 SVGAGI. This CDR3 comprises 15 residues. The CDR3 spells CATRTSGGNYNEQFF. CDR3 nucleotide sequence: TGTGCCACCAGGACTAGCGGGGGGAACTACAATGAGCAGTTCTTC.

The rearrangement joins TRBV10-3 to TRBJ2-1; 10 nucleotides match TRBD2. The ends lost 9 bases at V and 5 bases at J; junction bases unmatched: 10. The germline gives CDR1 ENHRY, CDR2 SYGVKD. The CDR3 runs 15 residues. The CDR3 protein is CAMNPQRGGNNEQFF. The CDR3, as DNA: TGTGCCATGAACCCTCAGCGGGGGGGGAACAATGAGCAGTTCTTC.

The J gene is TRBJ2-2, the V gene TRBV25-1; a possible D gene is TRBD2 (6 bases). CDR1 MGHDK and CDR2 SYGVNS come from the germline V gene. Trimming removed 6 bases at V and 7 bases at J, with 12 bases between. The CDR3 length is 13 residues. CDR3 amino acids: CASRGTPYGELFF. DNA of the CDR3: TGTGCCAGCAGGGGGACTCCTTACGGGGAGCTGTTTTTT.

The V gene is TRBV7-3, the J gene TRBJ2-3; maybe TRBD2 (6 bases). CDR1 and CDR2 (germline): SGHTA, FQGTGA. This CDR3 is 15 amino acids long. V lost 5 bases and J 2 bases, leaving 14 bases between the germline ends. DNA of the CDR3: TGTGCCAGCAGCCCCGATGCGGGGACCACAGATACGCAGTATTTT. It specifies CASSPDAGTTDTQYF.

The chain employs TRBV4-1 and TRBJ2-3, with 8 bases matching TRBD1. Germline trimming cut 1 base from V and 10 bases from J; bases unmatched to any gene: 10. Germline V gives CDR1 MGHRA, CDR2 YSYEKL. CDR3 length equals 15 residues. Written as DNA, the CDR3 is TGCGCCAGCAGCCAAGGGGGACAGGCTGCCGCTGCGCAGTATTTT. It yields the protein CASSQGGQAAAAQYF.

This rearrangement joins TRBV18 to TRBJ2-3; 7 bases map to TRBD2. The germline V gene encodes CDR1 KGHSH and CDR2 LQKENI. V was pared by 4 bases and J by 6 bases, with 7 bases of the junction left unmatched. The CDR3 is made up of 14 amino acids. This CDR3 is CASSQQRGADTQYF. As DNA, the CDR3 is TGTGCCAGCTCACAGCAGCGGGGTGCGGATACGCAGTATTTT.

V and J are TRBV5-8 and TRBJ2-7, with 7 bases identical to TRBD1. Trimming cost V 4 bases and J 3 bases; bases outside gene matches: 4. Per the germline V gene, CDR1 is SGHTS and CDR2 is YDEGEE. This CDR3 region has 13 residues. The CDR3 sequence is CASSTDRVYEQYF. The CDR3 bases are TGTGCCAGCAGCACCGACAGGGTCTACGAGCAGTACTTC.

The rearrangement joins TRBV18 to TRBJ2-1; D is possibly TRBD1 (5 bases). Trimming left V 3 bases short and J 5 bases short, with 11 bases between. In germline, CDR1 is KGHSH, CDR2 LQKENI. This CDR3 has 14 residues. Written as DNA, the CDR3 is TGTGCCAGCTCACCCCAATCAGGGAACAATGAGCAGTTCTTC. Protein sequence: CASSPQSGNNEQFF.

The DNA of the CDR3 is TGTGCCAGCAGCCGACAGCAGCTGGATTCACCCCTCCACTTT. Protein product: CASSRQQLDSPLHF. The V call is TRBV9, the J call TRBJ1-6; a possible D gene is TRBD1 (5 bases). V lost 4 bases to trimming and J lost 8 bases, with 13 bases between them. This CDR3 comprises 14 residues. Germline assignment: CDR1 SGDLS and CDR2 YYNGEE.

A few counts support this clone. The V gene is TRBV24-1, the J gene TRBJ2-1; 10 positions agree with TRBD1. CDR3 length: 17 residues. Trimming at V came to 4 bases and at J to 7 bases, leaving 12 bases not matched to a gene. Germline CDR1 and CDR2: KGHDR and SFDVKD. The CDR3 is CATSDLSPGQGWNEQFF. The DNA for the CDR3 is TGTGCCACCAGTGACCTTAGTCCGGGACAGGGGTGGAATGAGCAGTTCTTC.

J is TRBJ2-2 and V is TRBV19; the match to TRBD1 covers 7 bases. The V and J ends lost 5 bases and 7 bases, in that order; junction bases with no gene match: 10. Germline V gene sequence: CDR1 LNHDA, CDR2 SQIVND (reference sequence). The CDR3 runs to 15 residues. This CDR3 is CASSPRQGSVGELFF. The CDR3 region has the DNA TGTGCCAGTAGTCCAAGACAGGGATCCGTCGGGGAGCTGTTTTTT.

The DNA of the CDR3 is TGTGCCAGCAGCCTCGGTGCTACCTCCTCCTACGAGCAGTACTTC. It is translated as CASSLGATSSYEQYF. V and J are TRBV14 and TRBJ2-7; D uncertain. This CDR3 spans 15 amino acids. V dropped 4 bases and J dropped 0 bases, with 13 bases sitting between them. The germline V gene has CDR1 SGHDN and CDR2 FVKESK. The full variable domain, its missing parts supplied by reference TRBV14 and TRBJ2-7, is EAGVTQFPSHSVIEKGQTVTLRCDPISGHDNLYWYRRVMGKEIKFLLHFVKESKQDESGMPNNRFLAERTGGTYSTLKVQPAELEDSGVYFCASSLGATSSYEQYFGPGTRLTVT.

The J gene is TRBJ1-2, the V gene TRBV7-2; D may be TRBD1 (5 bases). V was pared by 5 bases and J by 0 bases, with 10 bases between. CDR1 is SGHTA and CDR2 is FQGNSA in the germline V gene. The CDR3 consists of 14 residues. The DNA of the CDR3 is TGTGCCAGCAGCGCGGGGACTACTAACTATGGCTACACCTTC. Translated, it gives CASSAGTTNYGYTF.

The chain has TRBV2 and TRBJ1-5; no firm D call. V lost 1 base and J lost 4, with 8 bases in between. The germline CDR1 and CDR2 sequences are SNHLY and FYNNEI. This CDR3 is 14 amino acids long. Here the CDR3 DNA reads TGTGCCAGCAGTGAAGATAGGGAGAATCAGCCCCAGCATTTT. Translation: CASSEDRENQPQHF.

This clone showed up just once. The chain joins TRBV9 to TRBJ1-2; D gene unclear. Trimming stripped 3 bases from V and 4 bases from J, with 16 bases between. The germline V gene encodes CDR1 SGDLS and CDR2 YYNGEE. The CDR3 sequence is 15 residues long. This chain's CDR3 is CASSGEPLRGYGYTF. CDR3 bases: TGTGCCAGCAGCGGAGAACCATTACGGGGCTATGGCTACACCTTC.

V is TRBV9 and J is TRBJ2-2; the match to TRBD2 covers 9 bases. Germline V gives CDR1 SGDLS, CDR2 YYNGEE. This CDR3 is 14 amino acids long. J lost 7 bases, V lost 6 bases, and 7 bases had no gene match. DNA of the CDR3: TGTGCCAGCAATGGACTAGCGAGTGTCGGGGAGCTGTTTTTT. Its protein is CASNGLASVGELFF.